This T cell receptor beta chain was found in a study of T cells in Graves' hyperthyroidism and ophthalmopathy. The CDR3 consists of 13 residues. V was pared by 4 bases and J by 5 bases, with 9 bases between. Germline V gene data show CDR1 as SQVTM and CDR2 as ANQGSEA. RNA transcripts yielded amplified TCR beta CDR3 regions. HTBI primers were used for first-round RT-PCR of the TCR CDR3. TCRdb reanalysed the multiplex PCR reads using MiXCR and keeps one entry per CDR3 protein. Of 160,000 or so distinct CDR3 sequences in the sample, 9.4% are singletons; the top ten hold approximately 20%. General study points: Model predictions of ophthalmopathy came a median around 6.5 months before onset. Within blood appeared most thyroid clonotypes that had expanded above 0.001.

This clonotype was picked up many times. Antigen: not known. This sequence was found in a woman aged 18-29 years with Graves' hyperthyroidism that later progressed to Graves' ophthalmopathy. Sequenced sample: blood. The rearrangement joins TRBV29-1 to TRBJ1-6, with a weak D call TRBD1 (5 bases). Here the CDR3 DNA reads TGCAGCGTTGGTAAAGGGGATAATTCACCCCTCCACTTT. It yields the protein CSVGKGDNSPLHF. Full variable domain (missing parts from reference TRBV29-1 and TRBJ1-6): SAVISQKPSRDICQRGTSLTIQCQVDSQVTMMFWYRQQPGQSLTLIATANQGSEATYESGFVIDKFPISRPNLTFSTLTVSNMSPEDSSIYLCSVGKGDNSPLHFGNGTRLTVT.